Each of the 16 T cell receptor beta chains below was sequenced from the same sample in a study of blood T cell repertoires in COVID-19. Repertoires were generated with immunoSEQ multiplex PCR, while TCRdb's copy carries only in-frame clones and drops some. This sample has about 200,000 clones, with approximately 82% found just once. The specimen was peripheral blood. The receptors were gathered from a human donor in a cohort sampled during active COVID-19.

The chain combines TRBV28 with TRBJ2-5; tentative D call: TRBD2 (7 bases). V lost 6 bases to trimming and J lost 5 bases, with 25 bases between them. Germline CDR1 and CDR2: MDHEN and SYDVKM. The CDR3 is 17 amino acids. The DNA for the CDR3 is TGTGCCAGCAGCTCGCGGGACATCCCTGCCGGGGGGGAGACCCAGTACTTC. Translated: CASSSRDIPAGGETQYF.

The sample holds a few counts of this clone. V gene TRBV20-1 combines with J gene TRBJ2-7; 7 positions agree with TRBD1. The junction had 10 bases not matched to a gene; V was cut back by 3 bases and J by 5 bases. Germline CDR1 is DFQATT and CDR2 is SNEGSKA (reference sequence). The CDR3 length is 14 residues. CDR3 sequence reads: CSASWRQGFDEQYF. DNA of the CDR3: TGCAGTGCTAGTTGGAGACAGGGCTTCGACGAGCAGTACTTC.

The rearrangement links TRBV9 to TRBJ2-7; D is undetermined. CDR3 size: 15 residues. The germline V and J ends were trimmed by 0 bases and 2 bases, with 12 bases remaining between them. Germline CDR1 is SGDLS and CDR2 is YYNGEE. The CDR3 nucleotides are TGTGCCAGCAGCGTAGGGCTAGTTCCAACCTACGAGCAGTACTTC. Protein: CASSVGLVPTYEQYF.

This chain uses TRBV19 with TRBJ2-1; TRBD2 aligns across 12 bases. The V and J ends lost 5 bases and 8 bases, in that order; junction bases with no gene match: 7. This CDR3 region has 15 residues. The germline CDR1 and CDR2 sequences are LNHDA and SQIVND (reference sequence). CDR3 residues: CASSFASSGRDEQFF. The CDR3 coding sequence is TGTGCCAGTAGTTTTGCGTCTAGCGGGAGGGATGAGCAGTTCTTC.

The rearrangement links TRBV5-4 to TRBJ2-4, with 14 nucleotides matching TRBD2. The germline CDR1 and CDR2 sequences are SGHNT and YYREEE (reference sequence). J gave up 6 bases and V 3 bases, and 5 bases lay outside the gene matches. This CDR3 comprises 16 residues. Here the CDR3 reads CASSSGTSGGGNIQYF. The CDR3, as DNA: TGTGCCAGCAGCTCCGGGACTAGCGGGGGTGGAAACATTCAGTACTTC.

The sample holds many counts of this clone. The chain recombines TRBV18 with TRBJ2-7; the match to TRBD2 covers 9 bases. This CDR3 spans 15 amino acids. V was clipped by 3 bases and J by 4 bases; unmatched bases: 7. Looked up from germline, CDR1 is KGHSH and CDR2 is LQKENI. For the CDR3, the DNA is TGTGCCAGCTCACCTTATAGCGGGAGTAAGTACGAGCAGTACTTC. Protein sequence: CASSPYSGSKYEQYF.

This clone was recorded once. The chain links TRBV3-1 (or the pseudogene TRBV3-2) to TRBJ1-1, with 7 bases matching TRBD1. The CDR3 runs 16 residues. V gave up 3 bases and J gave up 1 base; unmatched junction bases: 8. Germline values: CDR1 LGHDT, CDR2 YNNKEL (reference sequence). The CDR3 region has the DNA TGTGCCAGCAGCCAGGGAAGTGGGACAGCGAACACTGAAGCTTTCTTT. This sequence encodes CASSQGSGTANTEAFF.

The chain carries TRBV5-4 and TRBJ2-6, with TRBD2 matching 9 bases. The V gene end was trimmed by 2 bases and the J gene end by 0 bases; junction bases not matched to a gene: 9. CDR3 size: 19 residues. Germline CDR1 reads SGHNT; CDR2 reads YYREEE (reference sequence). This CDR3 reads CASSLLGAGGFSGANVLTF. CDR3 nucleotide sequence: TGTGCCAGCAGCTTACTAGGAGCGGGAGGCTTCTCTGGGGCCAACGTCCTGACTTTC.

This clone was observed a handful of times. The gene calls are TRBV3-1 (or the pseudogene TRBV3-2) and TRBJ1-2, with TRBD1 as a possible D gene (5 bases). The CDR3 runs to 14 residues. Germline V gene lookup returns CDR1 LGHDT and CDR2 YNNKEL (reference sequence). V shed 0 bases and J shed 5 bases, with 10 bases lying between them. DNA of the CDR3: TGTGCCAGCAGCCAAGATACAGGAATATATGGCTACACCTTC. This sequence encodes CASSQDTGIYGYTF.

The chain joins TRBV9 to TRBJ2-2, with 14 bases matching TRBD2. J was trimmed by 3 bases and V by 3 bases; bases with no gene match: 10. This CDR3 is built from 19 residues. Germline lookup yields CDR1 SGDLS and CDR2 YYNGEE. As DNA, the CDR3 is TGTGCCAGCAGCGGAGTAGGGACTAGCGGGAGACTTGACACCGGGGAGCTGTTTTTT. This encodes CASSGVGTSGRLDTGELFF.

The rearrangement joins TRBV6-5 to TRBJ2-1, with D hard to call. This CDR3 is 15 amino acids long. V lost 8 bases and J 2 bases, leaving 16 bases between the germline ends. CDR1 MNHEY and CDR2 SVGAGI come from the germline V gene. The CDR3 region is CASSYLHPPYNEQFF. The CDR3, as DNA: TGTGCCAGCTCTTACTTACACCCACCCTACAATGAGCAGTTCTTC.

V usage is TRBV5-6 and J usage is TRBJ1-5; 7 bases align to TRBD1. This CDR3 is built from 14 residues. The junction had 3 bases not matched to a gene; V was cut back by 0 bases and J by 6 bases. The germline V gene has CDR1 SGHDT and CDR2 YYEEEE. The CDR3 bases are TGTGCCAGCAGCTTGGCAGGGGGAGGTCAGCCCCAGCATTTT. This translates into CASSLAGGGQPQHF.

V is TRBV5-1 and J is TRBJ1-4, with 7 nucleotides matching TRBD1. The germline gives CDR1 SGHRS, CDR2 YFSETQ. V lost 4 bases and J lost 8; bases outside the gene matches: 11. CDR3 length: 15 residues. The CDR3 DNA is TGCGCCAGCAGCCTAGGACAGGTCCGGCAGGAAAAACTGTTTTTT. Encoded protein: CASSLGQVRQEKLFF.

This clone was seen a single time. The chain employs TRBV5-1 and TRBJ2-2, with D perhaps matching TRBD2 (6 bases). Germline loops: CDR1 SGHRS, CDR2 YFSETQ. The germline V and J ends were trimmed by 4 bases and 6 bases, with 13 bases remaining between them. This CDR3 comprises 14 residues. The CDR3 DNA reads TGCGCCAGCAGCCAAACTAGCCCTCCCGGGGAGCTGTTTTTT. Amino acids: CASSQTSPPGELFF.

This clone was detected only once. This chain joins TRBV7-8 and TRBJ2-7, with TRBD1 as a possible D gene (5 bases). Germline CDR1 SGHVS, CDR2 FQNEAQ. V lost 1 base, J lost 4 bases, and 11 bases lay in between. The CDR3 length is 14 residues. CDR3 nucleotide sequence: TGTGCCAGCAGCTTAGAGGCCAGGGTTTACGAGCAGTACTTC. Amino acid sequence: CASSLEARVYEQYF.

The chain employs TRBV13 and TRBJ2-3; the match to TRBD2 covers 12 bases. CDR1 and CDR2 from the germline V gene are PRHDT and FYEKMQ (reference sequence). V was clipped by 5 bases and J by 3 bases; unmatched bases: 24. This CDR3 contains 22 residues. CDR3 amino acids: CASSLSDRGHMTSGSSTDTQYF. Here the CDR3 DNA reads TGTGCCAGCAGCCTGTCGGACAGGGGCCATATGACTAGCGGGAGTAGTACAGATACGCAGTATTTT.